This TCR beta chain was profiled in a study of tumor and adjacent non-tumor tissue in lung cancer. Overall study findings and caveats: Compared with tumor, normal lung showed significantly lower TCR diversity. Tumor TCR diversity, when higher, was linked to shorter survival.

The V end was cut by 5 bases, the J end by 0 bases, with 26 bases between. Per the germline V gene, CDR1 is SGHAT and CDR2 is FQNNGV. The CDR3 consists of 20 residues. In regard to this clonotype: Its antigen is as yet unknown.

This sample's RNA came from whole unsorted tissue. More than 3 cm separated this lung sample from the edge of the tumor. Three rounds of nested PCR, following a modified ARM-PCR protocol, produced the TCRbeta library. TCRdb re-analysed the multiplex PCR reads in MiXCR, keeping a single row per CDR3 protein. This table has 35,000 to 55,000 distinct CDR3 sequences, around 67% appearing once. The chain uses TRBV11-2 and TRBJ2-1; possible D gene TRBD2, 7 bases. Sequencing used distant non-tumor lung tissue. This receptor was taken from a woman between 40 and 50 years old with non-small cell lung cancer. The chain's CDR3 is CASSHRGAGGLVSSYNEQFF. The DNA of the CDR3 is TGTGCCAGCAGCCATCGGGGGGCGGGCGGACTTGTATCCTCCTACAATGAGCAGTTCTTC.